This entry lists 24 T cell receptor beta chains sequenced from one sample in a study of blood T cell repertoires in COVID-19. Some clones are missing from TCRdb's copy, which holds only in-frame ones; the method was immunoSEQ multiplex PCR. The data show 97,000 or so clones, less than 95% seen once. Sequencing was carried out using peripheral blood. The receptors stem from a man aged 45-65 years with acute or convalescent COVID-19.

The chain joins TRBV5-1 to TRBJ1-4; no definite D call. Trimming cost V 0 bases and J 5 bases, with 11 bases left between them. The CDR3 is made up of 15 amino acids. CDR1 and CDR2 from the germline V gene are SGHRS and YFSETQ. CDR3 loop: CASSLESAMNEKLFF. CDR3 DNA: TGCGCCAGCAGCTTGGAGAGCGCGATGAATGAAAAACTGTTTTTT.

This sequence joins TRBV6-5 and TRBJ2-1; no reliable D call. The V end lost 7 bases, the J end lost 0 bases, and 13 bases lay between the germline ends. The CDR3 spans 15 residues. Germline-derived CDR1 and CDR2 are MNHEY and SVGAGI. The DNA of the CDR3 is TGTGCCAGCATCCCCAAGGCAGGCTCCTACAATGAGCAGTTCTTC. Amino acid sequence: CASIPKAGSYNEQFF.

The rearrangement joins TRBV6-5 to TRBJ2-1, with D possibly TRBD1 on 5 matching bases. The V and J ends lost 6 bases and 0 bases respectively, with 12 bases between them. Germline lookup yields CDR1 MNHEY and CDR2 SVGAGI. The CDR3 consists of 15 residues. CDR3: CASRDKRSSYNEQFF. As DNA, the CDR3 is TGTGCCAGCAGGGACAAGAGAAGCTCCTACAATGAGCAGTTCTTC.

This clone has a single count. This rearrangement joins TRBV24-1 to TRBJ2-1, with 7 bases lining up with TRBD2. Per the germline V gene, CDR1 is KGHDR and CDR2 is SFDVKD. V shed 6 bases and J 15 bases; nucleotides not matched to a gene: 10. This CDR3 comprises 12 residues. This CDR3 is CATSFLGGPLFF. As DNA, the CDR3 is TGTGCCACCAGTTTTTTGGGAGGGCCGCTGTTCTTC.

This clone was observed a few times. The V gene is TRBV6-2 or TRBV6-3, the J gene TRBJ2-1, with 11 bases lining up with TRBD2. Germline V gene sequence: CDR1 MNHEY, CDR2 SVGEGT. CDR3 length equals 13 residues. The V segment lost 6 bases and the J segment 15 bases; nucleotides outside the gene matches: 10. In DNA, the CDR3 is TGTGCCAGCAGCCGGACCATAGCGGGAGGGACGTTCTTC. As protein: CASSRTIAGGTFF.

V and J are TRBV24-1 and TRBJ2-5; TRBD2 matches 10 bases. The germline V gene encodes CDR1 KGHDR and CDR2 SFDVKD. The length of the CDR3 is 14 residues. Trimming cost V 5 bases and J 2 bases; bases outside gene matches: 1. The DNA for the CDR3 is TGTGCCACCAGTGTGACTAGCGGGCAAGAGACCCAGTACTTC. Its protein is CATSVTSGQETQYF.

This clone was seen only once. The genes are TRBV19 and TRBJ1-1, with 9 positions matching TRBD1. This CDR3 comprises 14 residues. Per the germline V gene, CDR1 is LNHDA and CDR2 is SQIVND (reference sequence). The V segment lost 3 bases and the J segment 1 base; nucleotides outside the gene matches: 0. The CDR3 region is CASSMGQGNTEAFF. CDR3 nucleotides: TGTGCCAGTAGTATGGGACAGGGGAACACTGAAGCTTTCTTT. The full variable domain, with the rest looked up from reference TRBV19 and TRBJ1-1, is DGGITQSPKYLFRKEGQNVTLSCEQNLNHDAMYWYRQDPGQGLRLIYYSQIVNDFQKGDIAEGYSVSREKKESFPLTVTSAQKNPTAFYLCASSMGQGNTEAFFGQGTRLTVV.

The chain recombines TRBV6-5 with TRBJ1-3; D remains ambiguous. Per germline, CDR1 MNHEY and CDR2 SVGAGI. Trimming left V 7 bases short and J 0 bases short, with 10 bases between. The CDR3 consists of 14 residues. CDR3: CASIAIFSGNTIYF. The CDR3 nucleotides read TGTGCCAGCATAGCGATTTTCTCTGGAAACACCATATATTTT.

J is TRBJ2-1 and V is TRBV9; perhaps TRBD2 as D (8 bases). This CDR3 contains 15 residues. Germline V gives CDR1 SGDLS, CDR2 YYNGEE. V was clipped by 5 bases and J by 8 bases, with 20 bases between them. DNA for the CDR3: TGTGCCAGCAGTGCGGGGGGCGGACAGGTCTATGAGCAGTTCTTC. Translation gives CASSAGGGQVYEQFF. The complete variable domain, with remaining parts taken from reference TRBV9 and TRBJ2-1, reads DSGVTQTPKHLITATGQRVTLRCSPRSGDLSVYWYQQSLDQGLQFLIQYYNGEERAKGNILERFSAQQFPDLHSELNLSSLELGDSALYFCASSAGGGQVYEQFFGPGTRLTVL.

This rearrangement joins TRBV2 to TRBJ2-1, with TRBD2 identical over 12 bases. Germline V gene sequence: CDR1 SNHLY, CDR2 FYNNEI. J lost 6 bases, V lost 9 bases, and 6 bases had no gene match. The CDR3 has 14 residues. The CDR3 here is CAREGLAGRNEQFF. The CDR3 DNA is TGTGCCAGGGAAGGACTAGCGGGACGCAATGAGCAGTTCTTC.

This clone was observed once. V is TRBV3-1 (or the pseudogene TRBV3-2) and J is TRBJ2-6; D unresolved. The germline V and J ends were trimmed by 4 bases and 0 bases, with 16 bases remaining between them. The CDR3 covers 18 residues. Germline V CDR1 and CDR2: LGHDT, YNNKEL (reference sequence). The CDR3 nucleotides are TGTGCCAGCAGCCCGACTCCCTGGGTTAGCTCTGGGGCCAACGTCCTGACTTTC. Translation: CASSPTPWVSSGANVLTF.

The genes are TRBV10-3 and TRBJ1-1; D call uncertain. The CDR3 contains 9 residues. CDR1 and CDR2 from the germline V gene are ENHRY and SYGVKD. Trimming shortened V by 6 bases and J by 11 bases, and 7 bases separated the two germline ends. CDR3 bases: TGTGCCATCAGCTACGGGGCTTTCTTT. This encodes CAISYGAFF.

The V gene is TRBV7-9, the J gene TRBJ2-3; 8 nucleotides match TRBD2. This CDR3 has 16 amino acids. With 5 bases clipped from V and 4 bases from J, the junction kept 11 bases outside the gene matches. Germline CDR1 is SEHNR and CDR2 is FQNEAQ (reference sequence). The CDR3 sequence is CASSINPGAGADTQYF. Written as DNA, the CDR3 is TGTGCCAGCAGCATCAATCCGGGAGCGGGGGCAGATACGCAGTATTTT.

V usage is TRBV20-1 and J usage is TRBJ2-2; no clear D gene. The V end lost 3 bases, the J end lost 5 bases, and 19 bases lay between the germline ends. Looked up from germline, CDR1 is DFQATT and CDR2 is SNEGSKA (reference sequence). This CDR3 comprises 16 residues. For the CDR3, the DNA is TGCAGTGCTAGTCCGATAGGTCGGGTTTGGACCGGGGAGCTGTTTTTT. Its translation: CSASPIGRVWTGELFF.

Only one count was recorded for this clone. V is TRBV19 and J is TRBJ1-2; D is undetermined. V was cut by 5 bases and J by 3 bases, with 13 bases left in between. Germline V gene data show CDR1 as LNHDA and CDR2 as SQIVND (reference sequence). The CDR3 spans 14 residues. CDR3: CASSSAPRDYGYTF. The CDR3 DNA follows: TGTGCCAGTAGTTCGGCGCCGCGGGACTATGGCTACACCTTC.

The rearrangement joins TRBV11-2 to TRBJ2-5, with 7 bases fitting TRBD2. The CDR3 length is 15 residues. V lost 3 bases, J lost 4 bases, and 8 bases stayed unmatched. The V gene's germline CDR1 is SGHAT and CDR2 FQNNGV. CDR3 sequence: CASSFGGGGGETQYF. The CDR3, as DNA: TGTGCCAGCAGCTTCGGCGGGGGAGGAGGAGAGACCCAGTACTTC.

The chain carries TRBV19 and TRBJ2-2; 8 nucleotides align to TRBD2. The ends lost 2 bases at V and 1 base at J; junction bases unmatched: 3. Germline V gives CDR1 LNHDA, CDR2 SQIVND (reference sequence). CDR3 length: 16 residues. The CDR3 sequence is CASSIPSGGNTGELFF. CDR3 DNA sequence: TGTGCCAGTAGTATACCCAGCGGGGGGAACACCGGGGAGCTGTTTTTT.

This chain uses TRBV5-4 with TRBJ2-7; 15 nucleotides match TRBD2. Germline V CDR1 and CDR2: SGHNT, YYREEE (reference sequence). This CDR3 has 15 amino acids. The ends lost 4 bases at V and 6 bases at J; junction bases unmatched: 5. CDR3 nucleotides: TGTGCCAGCAGCAAGGGACTAGCGGGAGGTACCGAGCAGTACTTC. Protein: CASSKGLAGGTEQYF.

The CDR3 DNA sequence: TGTGCCAGCAGTGAATCTCTCGGCGGACACATGAACACTGAAGCTTTCTTT. The encoded protein is CASSESLGGHMNTEAFF. The chain is built from TRBV2 and TRBJ1-1, with D perhaps TRBD1 (5 bases). V was pared by 2 bases and J by 0 bases, with 16 bases between. In germline, CDR1 is SNHLY, CDR2 FYNNEI. The CDR3 length is 17 residues.

This chain connects TRBV19 to TRBJ2-7; D gene uncertain. Germline V gene sequence: CDR1 LNHDA, CDR2 SQIVND (reference sequence). Trimming pared 3 bases from V and 0 bases from J, leaving 12 bases between. CDR3 length equals 15 residues. The CDR3 DNA reads TGTGCCAGTAGTATCCTCCCGTCCAGCTCCTACGAGCAGTACTTC. Translating it yields CASSILPSSSYEQYF.

This chain connects TRBV5-8 to TRBJ2-5, with 7 bases lining up with TRBD2. The CDR3 extends over 15 amino acids. The germline V gene encodes CDR1 SGHTS and CDR2 YDEGEE. With 0 bases clipped from V and 2 bases from J, the junction kept 4 bases outside the gene matches. CDR3 sequence reads: CASSLGRGGQETQYF. The DNA for the CDR3 is TGTGCCAGCAGCTTGGGCCGGGGAGGGCAAGAGACCCAGTACTTC.

V is TRBV5-1 and J is TRBJ1-4; 9 nucleotides match TRBD1. The germline gives CDR1 SGHRS, CDR2 YFSETQ. The length of the CDR3 is 16 residues. V shed 1 base and J 4 bases; nucleotides not matched to a gene: 5. The CDR3 spells CASSLLGQGNNEKLFF. CDR3 DNA sequence: TGCGCCAGCAGCTTGCTCGGACAGGGGAATAATGAAAAACTGTTTTTT. The variable domain in full, with the rest retrieved from reference TRBV5-1 and TRBJ1-4, is KAGVTQTPRYLIKTRGQQVTLSCSPISGHRSVSWYQQTPGQGLQFLFEYFSETQRNKGNFPGRFSGRQFSNSRSEMNVSTLELGDSALYLCASSLLGQGNNEKLFFGSGTQLSVL.

The genes are TRBV7-7 and TRBJ2-2, with TRBD2 identical over 11 bases. Germline-derived CDR1 and CDR2 are SSHAT and FNYEAQ (reference sequence). Trimming took 2 bases from V and 6 from J; bases not matched to a gene: 17. CDR3 size: 20 residues. The CDR3 sequence is CASSLRFVGTSGRWAGELFF. CDR3 coding DNA: TGTGCCAGCAGCTTACGGTTTGTCGGAACTAGCGGGAGATGGGCCGGGGAGCTGTTTTTT.

The chain carries TRBV9 and TRBJ2-2; perhaps TRBD2 as D (6 bases). The length of the CDR3 is 14 residues. V lost 4 bases to trimming and J lost 2 bases, with 9 bases between them. Germline V gene sequence: CDR1 SGDLS, CDR2 YYNGEE. As DNA, the CDR3 is TGTGCCAGCAGCCCGGGAGTAAACACCGGGGAGCTGTTTTTT. This sequence encodes CASSPGVNTGELFF. The entire variable domain, with the rest obtained from reference TRBV9 and TRBJ2-2, is as follows: DSGVTQTPKHLITATGQRVTLRCSPRSGDLSVYWYQQSLDQGLQFLIQYYNGEERAKGNILERFSAQQFPDLHSELNLSSLELGDSALYFCASSPGVNTGELFFGEGSRLTVL.